This paragraph reports one T cell receptor beta chain. The antigen is not known. This record belongs to a study of CD8 T cells in Susac syndrome. Study findings and constraints: The study found that Susac CD8+ clonal expansion peaked in TEMRA cells and active patients.

The authors reverse transcribed about 0.5 to 1 ug RNA with random hexamers. The amplification used immunoSEQ multiplex PCR on TCR beta CDR3; it spanned 54 Vbeta and 13 Jbeta. TCRdb passed the immunoSEQ multiplex PCR reads through MiXCR, listing each CDR3 protein once. The sample consists of 100,000 to 150,000 distinct CDR3 sequences, around 94% of them appearing once. The sample consisted of CD8+ T cells from PBMCs. The sequence came from a human donor with Susac syndrome.

This CDR3 is CATSRGAGGDNEQFF. CDR3 nucleotides: TGTGCCACCAGCAGAGGGGCGGGGGGGGATAATGAGCAGTTCTTC. This chain uses TRBV15 with TRBJ2-1; 9 bases map to TRBD2. This CDR3 spans 15 amino acids. CDR1 is LNHNV, CDR2 YYDKDF, per germline (reference sequence). J was trimmed by 7 bases and V by 1 base; bases with no gene match: 5.